This T cell receptor beta chain was obtained from a study of blood T cell repertoires in COVID-19. On the study more broadly: The United States, Italy and Spain supplied acute and convalescent COVID-19 samples.

With regard to this clone: Other DNA sequences from this sample encode an identical CDR3 as well.

In the authors' workflow: Amplification of reference gene primers was used by the study to estimate nucleated cell counts. Profiled with immunoSEQ multiplex PCR; TCRdb holds only in-frame clones, not every one. V and J calls and clone size are copied from that table; D and trimming were computed from the DNA. The table has about 190,000 clones, approximately 86% seen once; the top ten hold 2.5% to 3.5%. This sequence originates from a man aged 35 to 55 with active or convalescent COVID-19. The specimen sequenced was peripheral blood.

The CDR3 nucleotides read TGTGCCACCAGTGATCCAGGACAGGGGAACACCGGGGAGCTGTTTTTT. This translates into CATSDPGQGNTGELFF. The gene calls are TRBV24-1 and TRBJ2-2, with TRBD1 matching over 8 bases. The CDR3 loop spans 16 amino acids. CDR1 is KGHDR, CDR2 SFDVKD, per germline. Trimming took 3 bases from V and 1 from J; bases not matched to a gene: 3.